This T cell receptor (beta chain) was found in a study of shared T cell receptors in the human thymus. This CDR3 is 18 amino acids long. J gave up 6 bases and V 1 base, and 12 bases lay outside the gene matches. Germline CDR1 and CDR2: LGHNA and YSLEER. Using immunoSEQ multiplex PCR, the repertoire was profiled, and TCRdb retains in-frame clones only, with some absent. Of almost 550,000 clones in the sample, around 78% were seen once. This sample was also put to use in a study of human thymus T cells. That work contributes: The sample donors, healthy Finnish infants, were having corrective surgery for congenital heart defects. Blood and thymic repertoires both appeared biased in V and J gene usage.

This clonotype was sampled from a boy under three years old with a congenital heart defect. Sequencing was done on a sample of thymocytes. This chain connects TRBV4-3 to TRBJ2-1; 10 bases fit TRBD2. Here the CDR3 reads CASSQGLDGTSALNEQFF. The DNA for the CDR3 is TGCGCCAGCAGCCAAGGTTTAGACGGGACTAGCGCCCTCAATGAGCAGTTCTTC.